This section outlines one T cell receptor beta chain sequence together with its context. This entry is derived from a study of cytomegalovirus exposure and HLA in healthy donors. The CDR3 sequence is 16 residues long. Trimming removed 4 bases from V and 4 bases from J; junction bases left unmatched: 10. Germline CDR1 is MNHNY and CDR2 is SVGAGI (reference sequence). The PCR ran on 60 Vbeta and 13 Jbeta primers. Here immunoSEQ multiplex PCR was the method, and the copy in TCRdb shows in-frame clones only, minus some. The sample contains 150,000 to 200,000 clones, 60% to 80% of which appear only once. Material for sequencing was PBMCs. The TCR sequence derives from a man aged 40-55 years in good health and CMV-seropositive. The chain employs TRBV6-6 and TRBJ1-1; TRBD1 aligns across 9 bases. The CDR3 loop reads CASSSTPGQGGTEAFF. The CDR3 region has the DNA TGTGCCAGCAGTTCCACACCGGGACAGGGAGGCACTGAAGCTTTCTTT.